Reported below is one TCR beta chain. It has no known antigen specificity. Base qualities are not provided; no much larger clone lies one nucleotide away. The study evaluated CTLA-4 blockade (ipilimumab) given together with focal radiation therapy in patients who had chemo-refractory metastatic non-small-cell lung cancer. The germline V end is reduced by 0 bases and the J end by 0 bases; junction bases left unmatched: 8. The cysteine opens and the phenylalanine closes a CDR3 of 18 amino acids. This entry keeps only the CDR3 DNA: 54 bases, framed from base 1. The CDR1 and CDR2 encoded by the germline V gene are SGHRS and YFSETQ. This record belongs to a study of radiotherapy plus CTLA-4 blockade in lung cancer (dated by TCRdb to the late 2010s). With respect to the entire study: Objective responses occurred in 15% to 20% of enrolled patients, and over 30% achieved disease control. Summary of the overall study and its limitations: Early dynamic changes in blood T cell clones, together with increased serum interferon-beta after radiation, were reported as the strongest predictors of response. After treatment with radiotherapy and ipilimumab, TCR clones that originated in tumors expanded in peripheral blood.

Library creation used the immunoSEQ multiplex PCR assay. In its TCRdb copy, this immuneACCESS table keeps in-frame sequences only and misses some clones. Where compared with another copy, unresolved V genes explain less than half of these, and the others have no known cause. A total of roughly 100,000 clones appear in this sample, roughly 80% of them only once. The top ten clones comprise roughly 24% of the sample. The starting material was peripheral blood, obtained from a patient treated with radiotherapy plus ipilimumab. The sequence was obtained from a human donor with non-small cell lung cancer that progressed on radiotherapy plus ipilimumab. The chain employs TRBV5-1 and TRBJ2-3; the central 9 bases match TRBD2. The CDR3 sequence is CASSLASGIGPSTDTQYF. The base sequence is TGCGCCAGCAGCTTGGCTAGCGGGATAGGCCCTAGCACAGATACGCAGTATTTT.